These T cell receptor beta chains were read from a single sample in a study of blood T cell repertoires in COVID-19. The data were produced by immunoSEQ multiplex PCR, yet TCRdb's version contains in-frame clones alone and is incomplete. The sample lists fewer than 400,000 clones, about 85% occurring once. Material for sequencing was peripheral blood. These receptors originate from a woman younger than 35 with acute or convalescent COVID-19. The CDR3 runs from the conserved cysteine through the conserved F or W. Clone size is not always given. Where it is, it says once, few, many or a class for expanded clones.

clone_size	v_call	j_call	cdr3_aa
once	TRBV5-8	TRBJ2-7	CLGGYEQYF
NA	TRBV27	TRBJ1-3	CARQGLLGVRATIYF
NA	TRBV15	TRBJ2-5	CATSRGDRNQETQYF
NA	TRBV19	TRBJ1-2	CASSMRDRDVNYGYTF
NA	TRBV9	TRBJ1-2	CASSVVQDSYYGYTF
NA	TRBV5-1	TRBJ1-1	CASSLVGGNTEAFF
NA	TRBV4-1	TRBJ1-1	CASSQFFGPSAEAFF
NA	TRBV7-2	TRBJ1-5	CASSFWGWGQFNQPQHF
NA	TRBV6-5	TRBJ2-2	CASSYSRGRIGELFF
NA	TRBV7-3	TRBJ2-3	CASSLTGGTPTDTQYF
NA	TRBV18	TRBJ2-7	CASSPSSYEQYF
NA	TRBV12-3/TRBV12-4	TRBJ2-1	CASTLYSDEQFF
NA	TRBV10-2	TRBJ2-7	CASSLQGRTNYEQYF
NA	TRBV7-2	TRBJ1-3	CASSFRLSSGNTIYF
NA	TRBV27	TRBJ1-5	CASSRDLYNQPQHF
NA	TRBV13	TRBJ2-7	CASSNKTSGRTDEQYF
NA	TRBV19	TRBJ1-1	CASRIIRGRLDTEAFF
NA	TRBV29-1	TRBJ2-3	CSVGGLQGRTDTQYF
NA	TRBV29-1	TRBJ2-7	CSAGLAANYEQYF
NA	TRBV28	TRBJ1-1	CASSLTGQTEAFF
NA	TRBV28	TRBJ1-3	CASSPQGTGNTIYF
NA	TRBV5-6	TRBJ2-3	CASSSVSGRAPDTQYF
NA	TRBV4-2	TRBJ2-3	CASSPGLAGDSTDTQYF
NA	TRBV14	TRBJ1-1	CASSRTANTEAFF
NA	TRBV7-9	TRBJ1-1	CASSLGQGAEAFF
NA	TRBV7-9	TRBJ2-1	CASSPHRRDYNEQFF
NA	TRBV7-3	TRBJ2-3	CASSSTDTQYF
once	TRBV18	TRBJ1-1	CASSPLEGGWRTTEAFF
NA	TRBV9	TRBJ2-1	CASSDHLRTSGGPYNEQFF
NA	TRBV9	TRBJ2-5	CASSAGTGAETQYF
NA	TRBV29-1	TRBJ1-1	CSVAQGFKAEAFF
few	TRBV5-1	TRBJ2-5	CASSWGIETQYF
NA	TRBV5-1	TRBJ1-4	CASSLGGQGSGEKLFF
NA	TRBV2	TRBJ2-3	CASSPIAGSADTQYF
NA	TRBV6-1	TRBJ2-5	CASSERWGLETQYF
NA	TRBV6-5	TRBJ1-5	CASSSTGANQPQHF
NA	TRBV9	TRBJ2-1	CASSPLNEQFF
NA	TRBV7-8	TRBJ2-2	CASSFGQARELFF
NA	TRBV12-5	TRBJ1-1	CASGQDRRNTEAFF
NA	TRBV7-8	TRBJ2-1	CASSLVSRVENEQFF
NA	TRBV6-5	TRBJ1-4	CASSLDRSRLFF
once	TRBV6-5	TRBJ2-7	CASSRGYEQYF
once	TRBV29-1	TRBJ1-2	CSVDRGLDGYTF
NA	TRBV11-2	TRBJ1-1	CASSLMGGQEEAFF
NA	TRBV6-5	TRBJ1-6	CASRGGSWYNSPLHF
once	TRBV5-1	TRBJ1-1	CASSLERTGNTEAFF
NA	TRBV24-1	TRBJ2-7	CATSGLAGGSYEQYF
NA	TRBV29-1	TRBJ2-5	CSVQLGLETQYF
NA	TRBV5-1	TRBJ2-5	CASALAGGPQDETQYF
NA	TRBV3-1/TRBV3-2	TRBJ1-2	CASSPRQGANYGYTF
NA	TRBV19	TRBJ1-5	CASRTGTGEPQHF
NA	TRBV28	TRBJ2-1	CASRHLRGYSYNEQFF
NA	TRBV27	TRBJ1-6	CASSPVYNSPLHF
NA	TRBV9	TRBJ2-3	CASSARSSSTDTQYF
NA	TRBV3-1/TRBV3-2	TRBJ2-2	CASSLTGGPNTGELFF
NA	TRBV4-1	TRBJ2-5	CASSQEARAGETQYF
NA	TRBV25-1	TRBJ1-1	CASSPVLNTEAFF